This T cell receptor beta chain was documented in a study of response to subunit inactivated influenza vaccine. Study-wide results and limits: The authors proposed limited new T cell recruitment per seasonal influenza vaccination.

This clonotype has ten or more counts. The antigen remains undetermined. Trimming took 0 bases from V and 4 from J, leaving 13 bases between them. Germline lookup yields CDR1 DFQATT and CDR2 SNEGSKA (reference sequence). The CDR3 sequence is 15 residues long. From the RT-PCR reads, TCRdb called clonotypes with MiXCR, one entry per CDR3 protein. The top ten clones hold approximately 12% of a sample with under 500,000 distinct CDR3 sequences, 10% to 11% of them seen once. The TCR comes from a man in his forties or fifties who received an inactivated influenza vaccine. The chain joins TRBV20-1 to TRBJ2-1; possibly TRBD1 or TRBD2 for D (5 bases each). The sequencing used PBMCs from blood, collected roughly 47 days after vaccination. For the CDR3, the DNA is TGCAGTGCTAGAGATCGATTGGGACCGTACAATGAGCAGTTCTTC. It is translated as CSARDRLGPYNEQFF.